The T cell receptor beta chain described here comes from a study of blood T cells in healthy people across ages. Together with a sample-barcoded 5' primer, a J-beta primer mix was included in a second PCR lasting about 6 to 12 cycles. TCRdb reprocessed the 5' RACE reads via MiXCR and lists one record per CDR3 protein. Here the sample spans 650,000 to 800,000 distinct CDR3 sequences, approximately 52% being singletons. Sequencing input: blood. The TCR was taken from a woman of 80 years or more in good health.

Written as DNA, the CDR3 is TGCAGTGCTAGGACCCCCGACGGCGCTGAAGCTTTCTTT. Amino acids: CSARTPDGAEAFF. This rearrangement joins TRBV20-1 to TRBJ1-1; D is unclear. CDR1 is DFQATT, CDR2 SNEGSKA, per germline (reference sequence). There are 13 residues in the CDR3. The V gene lost 3 bases and the J gene lost 6 bases, with 14 bases spanning the gap.